A single sample gave rise to the 18 T cell receptor beta chains below, sequenced in a study of blood T cell repertoires in COVID-19. TCRdb's table, derived via immunoSEQ multiplex PCR, lists solely in-frame clones and lacks some. The sample records fewer than 250,000 clones, 80% to 90% being singletons. Sequenced material: peripheral blood. The receptors were gathered from a man aged 25 to 40 with COVID-19, enrolled during active disease.

V is TRBV18 and J is TRBJ1-4; TRBD1 might be the D (5 bases). In germline, CDR1 is KGHSH, CDR2 LQKENI. The CDR3 is 13 residues long. V lost 8 bases and J 7 bases, leaving 14 bases between the germline ends. The CDR3 region is CASTTDGGEKLFF. Here the CDR3 DNA reads TGTGCCAGCACGACTGACGGGGGTGAAAAACTGTTTTTT.

The CDR3 loop reads CASSPGGAESVTGELFF. The CDR3 nucleotides read TGTGCCAGCAGCCCTGGTGGAGCGGAGAGCGTCACCGGGGAGCTGTTTTTT. The V call is TRBV7-2, the J call TRBJ2-2; D may be TRBD2 (5 bases). Germline values: CDR1 SGHTA, CDR2 FQGNSA. The CDR3 runs to 17 residues. The V end was cut by 5 bases, the J end by 4 bases, with 20 bases between.

The chain carries TRBV4-1 and TRBJ2-7; 11 nucleotides agree with TRBD2. Germline CDR1 MGHRA, CDR2 YSYEKL. V was pared by 3 bases and J by 3 bases, with 4 bases of the junction left unmatched. The CDR3 covers 15 residues. In nucleotides, the CDR3 is TGCGCCAGCAGCCAGATGACTAGCGGGATCTACGAGCAGTACTTC. Amino acids: CASSQMTSGIYEQYF.

This chain connects TRBV12-3 or TRBV12-4 to TRBJ1-6, with a tentative D call TRBD1 (6 bases). V lost 5 bases to trimming and J lost 7 bases, with 9 bases between them. This CDR3 is 13 amino acids long. The CDR3 loop is CASSPQGNSPLHF. For the CDR3, the DNA is TGTGCCAGCAGTCCTCAGGGGAATTCACCCCTCCACTTT.

This clone was seen once. The rearrangement joins TRBV5-6 to TRBJ1-6; D might be TRBD1 (6 bases). This CDR3 region has 15 residues. Germline V gene lookup returns CDR1 SGHDT and CDR2 YYEEEE. Between the trimmed V and J ends, which lost 2 bases and 7 bases, there was a span of 13 bases. For the CDR3, the DNA is TGTGCCAGCAGCTTACAGGGACCCCTGAATTCACCCCTCCACTTT. Encoded protein: CASSLQGPLNSPLHF.

J is TRBJ2-1 and V is TRBV5-1; a weak D match, TRBD2 (5 bases). Trimming left V 1 base short and J 4 bases short, with 18 bases between. Per the germline V gene, CDR1 is SGHRS and CDR2 is YFSETQ. This CDR3 comprises 17 residues. CDR3 sequence reads: CASSLMSGTSSYNEQFF. For the CDR3, the DNA is TGCGCCAGCAGCTTGATGTCGGGAACTAGTAGTTACAATGAGCAGTTCTTC. Supplemented by reference TRBV5-1 and TRBJ2-1, the full variable domain reads KAGVTQTPRYLIKTRGQQVTLSCSPISGHRSVSWYQQTPGQGLQFLFEYFSETQRNKGNFPGRFSGRQFSNSRSEMNVSTLELGDSALYLCASSLMSGTSSYNEQFFGPGTRLTVL.

A single count supports this clone. Other DNA sequences within the sample encode an identical CDR3. The V and J genes are TRBV10-3 and TRBJ2-7, with 13 bases aligning to TRBD2. With V trimmed by 4 bases and J by 4 bases, 1 base remained unmatched. CDR3 size: 14 residues. Germline V gives CDR1 ENHRY, CDR2 SYGVKD. The CDR3 DNA reads TGTGCCATCAGTGGGACTAGCGGGAGTTACGAGCAGTACTTC. Protein sequence: CAISGTSGSYEQYF.

The chain is built from TRBV28 and TRBJ2-5, with TRBD1 matching over 7 bases. Looked up from germline, CDR1 is MDHEN and CDR2 is SYDVKM. V lost 5 bases, J lost 9 bases, and 12 bases stayed unmatched. The CDR3 extends over 14 amino acids. The CDR3 region is CASSQGTDGGSQYF. The CDR3, as DNA: TGTGCCAGCAGTCAAGGGACAGACGGAGGATCCCAGTACTTC. Full variable domain (missing parts from reference TRBV28 and TRBJ2-5): DVKVTQSSRYLVKRTGEKVFLECVQDMDHENMFWYRQDPGLGLRLIYFSYDVKMKEKGDIPEGYSVSREKKERFSLILESASTNQTSMYLCASSQGTDGGSQYFGPGTRLLVL.

In this sample, this clone turned up once. The V call is TRBV3-1 (or the pseudogene TRBV3-2), the J call TRBJ1-6; D not resolved. The CDR3 is 15 residues long. V shed 4 bases and J shed 13 bases, with 20 bases lying between them. Germline V lookup: CDR1 LGHDT, CDR2 YNNKEL (reference sequence). CDR3 sequence: CASSPEGRGIHPLHF. In DNA form, the CDR3 reads TGTGCCAGCAGCCCCGAGGGTCGGGGAATTCACCCCCTCCACTTT.

The CDR3 sequence is CASSEGAPNTEAFF. CDR3 bases: TGTGCCAGCAGCGAAGGGGCACCTAACACTGAAGCTTTCTTT. The J gene is TRBJ1-1, the V gene TRBV7-3; D may be TRBD1 (5 bases). The CDR3 runs 14 residues. Trimming removed 5 bases at V and 2 bases at J, with 12 bases between. Germline assignment: CDR1 SGHTA and CDR2 FQGTGA.

As DNA, the CDR3 is TGTGCCAGCAGCGACCAGGGGTTTTACAATGAGCAGTTCTTC. It specifies CASSDQGFYNEQFF. The chain combines TRBV7-2 with TRBJ2-1; TRBD1 might be the D (6 bases). Trimming took 5 bases from V and 4 from J, leaving 12 bases between them. CDR1 SGHTA and CDR2 FQGNSA come from the germline V gene. This CDR3 contains 14 residues.

CDR3 in DNA: TGTGCCAGCAGTAGAACTCAGGGGAAGGGCGGGGAGCTGTTTTTT. Amino acids: CASSRTQGKGGELFF. The chain is built from TRBV6-2 or TRBV6-3 and TRBJ2-2, with a tentative D call TRBD1 (6 bases). CDR1 and CDR2 (germline): MNHEY, SVGEGT. This CDR3 comprises 15 residues. V dropped 5 bases and J dropped 7 bases, with 17 bases sitting between them.

The chain recombines TRBV18 with TRBJ1-5; possibly TRBD1 for D (6 bases). This CDR3 is built from 16 residues. Germline lookup yields CDR1 KGHSH and CDR2 LQKENI. Deletions cut 2 bases from V and 3 bases from J, with 14 bases between. CDR3 in DNA: TGTGCCAGCTCACCAGGCGGGGGGCGAGTCAATCAGCCCCAGCATTTT. Its protein is CASSPGGGRVNQPQHF.

This sequence joins TRBV6-2 or TRBV6-3 and TRBJ2-7; 10 bases fit TRBD2. CDR3 length: 18 residues. J was trimmed by 2 bases and V by 1 base; bases with no gene match: 11. Germline V gene data show CDR1 as MNHEY and CDR2 as SVGEGT. The CDR3 region is CASSYWDSSGSRPYEQYF. The CDR3 DNA is TGTGCCAGCAGTTACTGGGACTCTAGCGGGAGTCGACCCTACGAGCAGTACTTC.

The chain couples TRBV15 to TRBJ1-5; weak D call: TRBD1 (5 bases). Germline loops: CDR1 LNHNV, CDR2 YYDKDF (reference sequence). This CDR3 region has 14 residues. The germline V and J ends were trimmed by 0 bases and 11 bases, with 14 bases remaining between them. The CDR3 DNA reads as TGTGCCACCAGCAGAGATAAGAGGACGGGGGCCCAGCATTTT. Protein sequence: CATSRDKRTGAQHF.

The rearrangement links TRBV5-1 to TRBJ1-2, with 7 bases lining up with TRBD1. Germline CDR1 and CDR2: SGHRS and YFSETQ. The trim removed 5 bases at V and 10 bases at J, leaving 8 bases unmatched. CDR3 length: 12 residues. DNA for the CDR3: TGCGCCAGCAGTTCAGGGGGTAAAGACTACACCTTC. Residues: CASSSGGKDYTF.

The chain employs TRBV5-1 and TRBJ2-1; TRBD2 matches at 8 bases. The germline V gene has CDR1 SGHRS and CDR2 YFSETQ. With V trimmed by 1 base and J by 1 base, 4 bases remained unmatched. This CDR3 region has 16 residues. CDR3 DNA: TGCGCCAGCAGCTTGAATGCGGGGGGTTCCTACAATGAGCAGTTCTTC. This encodes CASSLNAGGSYNEQFF.

V and J are TRBV7-9 and TRBJ2-7; TRBD2 matches at 9 bases. Trimming removed 2 bases from V and 4 bases from J; junction bases left unmatched: 12. Germline CDR1 SEHNR, CDR2 FQNEAQ (reference sequence). The CDR3 has 17 residues. Here the CDR3 reads CASSLNRPSGIQYEQYF. The CDR3, as DNA: TGTGCCAGCAGCTTAAATCGTCCTAGCGGGATACAATACGAGCAGTACTTC. Based on the CDR3 plus reference TRBV7-9 and TRBJ2-7, the full variable domain is DTGVSQNPRHKITKRGQNVTFRCDPISEHNRLYWYRQTLGQGPEFLTYFQNEAQLEKSRLLSDRFSAERPKGSFSTLEIQRTEQGDSAMYLCASSLNRPSGIQYEQYFGPGTRLTVT.